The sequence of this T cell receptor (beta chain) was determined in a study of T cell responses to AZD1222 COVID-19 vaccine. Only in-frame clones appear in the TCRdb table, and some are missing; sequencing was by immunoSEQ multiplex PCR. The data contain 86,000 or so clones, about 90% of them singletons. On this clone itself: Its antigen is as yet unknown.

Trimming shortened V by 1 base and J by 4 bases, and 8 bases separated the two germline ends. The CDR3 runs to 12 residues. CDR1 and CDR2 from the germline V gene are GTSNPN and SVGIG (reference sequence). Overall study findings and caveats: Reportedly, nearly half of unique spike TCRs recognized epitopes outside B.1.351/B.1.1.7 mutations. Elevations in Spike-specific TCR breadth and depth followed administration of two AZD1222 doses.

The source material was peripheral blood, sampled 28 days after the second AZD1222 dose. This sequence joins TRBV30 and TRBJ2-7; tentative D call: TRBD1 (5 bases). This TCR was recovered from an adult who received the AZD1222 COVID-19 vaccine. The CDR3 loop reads CAWSGQGYEQYF. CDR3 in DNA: TGTGCCTGGAGTGGGCAGGGTTACGAGCAGTACTTC.